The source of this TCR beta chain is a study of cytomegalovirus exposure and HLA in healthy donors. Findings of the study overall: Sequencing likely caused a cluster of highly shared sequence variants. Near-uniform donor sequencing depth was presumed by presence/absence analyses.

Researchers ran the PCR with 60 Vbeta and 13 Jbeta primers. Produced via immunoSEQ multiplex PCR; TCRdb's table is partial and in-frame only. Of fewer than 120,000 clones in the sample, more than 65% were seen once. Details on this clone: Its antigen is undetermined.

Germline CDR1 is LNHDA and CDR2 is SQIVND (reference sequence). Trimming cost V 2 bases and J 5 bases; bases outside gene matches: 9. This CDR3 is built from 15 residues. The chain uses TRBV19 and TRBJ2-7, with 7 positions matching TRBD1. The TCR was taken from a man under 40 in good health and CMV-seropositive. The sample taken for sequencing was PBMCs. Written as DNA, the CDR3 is TGTGCCAGTAGTATAACAGGGGTTCCAGGAAACGAGCAGTACTTC. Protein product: CASSITGVPGNEQYF.